The 21 T cell receptor beta chains below were found in one sample sequenced in a study of identical twins. TCRdb reprocessed the 5' RACE reads with MiXCR, giving one entry per CDR3 protein. Here the sample spans 300,000 to 350,000 distinct CDR3 sequences, 12% being singletons. This same sample was also part of a study on yellow fever vaccine responses in identical twins.

Material: CD8+ T cells sorted from blood. The receptor source for this set is a woman between 18 and 30 years old in good health.

V is TRBV6-2 or TRBV6-3 and J is TRBJ2-7; D not certain. V lost 2 bases to trimming and J lost 6 bases, with 5 bases between them. Germline CDR1 and CDR2: MNHEY and SVGEGT. This CDR3 is 11 amino acids long. The CDR3 coding sequence is TGTGCCAGCAGTTACGGGGTCGAGCAGTACGTC. Protein sequence: CASSYGVEQYV.

This clonotype has at least ten counts. The genes are TRBV13 and TRBJ2-7; 8 positions agree with TRBD1. This CDR3 is 12 amino acids long. The junction had 2 bases not matched to a gene; V was cut back by 4 bases and J by 6 bases. Looked up from germline, CDR1 is PRHDT and CDR2 is FYEKMQ (reference sequence). The CDR3 loop reads CASSSTGVEQYF. The CDR3, as DNA: TGTGCCAGCAGCTCGACAGGGGTCGAGCAGTACTTC. The entire variable domain, with the rest obtained from reference TRBV13 and TRBJ2-7, is as follows: AAGVIQSPRHLIKEKRETATLKCYPIPRHDTVYWYQQGPGQDPQFLISFYEKMQSDKGSIPDRFSAQQFSDYHSELNMSSLELGDSALYFCASSSTGVEQYFGPGTRLTVT.

The gene calls are TRBV6-2 or TRBV6-3 and TRBJ2-7; no firm D call. Germline V gives CDR1 MNHEY, CDR2 SVGEGT. The V gene lost 0 bases and the J gene lost 3 bases, with 12 bases spanning the gap. The CDR3 loop spans 15 amino acids. As DNA, the CDR3 is TGTGCCAGCAGTTACTCGTTCGGTACCCTCTACGAGCAGTACTTC. As protein: CASSYSFGTLYEQYF.

The chain has TRBV7-9 and TRBJ2-3; 9 bases agree with TRBD1. Germline V lookup: CDR1 SEHNR, CDR2 FQNEAQ (reference sequence). V was pared by 5 bases and J by 6 bases, with 9 bases of the junction left unmatched. The CDR3 contains 15 residues. The CDR3 DNA sequence: TGTGCCAGCAGCCCCCGGGACAGGGCGTCCGATACGCAGTATTTT. Protein product: CASSPRDRASDTQYF. Combining the CDR3 with reference TRBV7-9 and TRBJ2-3 gives the whole variable domain DTGVSQNPRHKITKRGQNVTFRCDPISEHNRLYWYRQTLGQGPEFLTYFQNEAQLEKSRLLSDRFSAERPKGSFSTLEIQRTEQGDSAMYLCASSPRDRASDTQYFGPGTRLTVL.

The rearrangement links TRBV7-9 to TRBJ2-3, with TRBD2 identical over 13 bases. Germline values: CDR1 SEHNR, CDR2 FQNEAQ (reference sequence). The CDR3 has 16 residues. Trimming took 5 bases from V and 1 from J; bases not matched to a gene: 3. CDR3: CASSTGLAGRTDTQYF. CDR3 in DNA: TGTGCCAGCAGCACGGGACTAGCGGGACGCACAGATACGCAGTATTTT.

This clonotype was detected a few times. In DNA form, the CDR3 reads TGTGCCAGCAGTGACTCAGGGGCCGGGGAGCGTTTTTTT. It encodes CASSDSGAGERFF. The chain uses TRBV6-4 and TRBJ2-2; D might be TRBD1 or TRBD2, each matching 5 bases. This CDR3 is built from 13 residues. CDR1 and CDR2 (germline): MRHNA, SNTAGT. V was pared by 0 bases and J by 17 bases, with 16 bases between.

In its sample, this clonotype was seen many times. The CDR3 spells CASSYTGPGANEKLFF. As DNA, the CDR3 is TGTGCCAGCAGTTACACAGGGCCAGGGGCGAATGAAAAACTGTTTTTT. The chain employs TRBV6-5 and TRBJ1-4, with D perhaps TRBD1 (6 bases). Germline CDR1 and CDR2: MNHEY and SVGAGI. This CDR3 comprises 16 residues. The V and J ends lost 2 bases and 5 bases respectively, with 15 bases between them.

This clonotype turned up a few times. The chain employs TRBV4-2 and TRBJ2-1; 12 bases are shared with TRBD1. Germline lookup yields CDR1 LGHNA and CDR2 YNFKEQ. The CDR3 has 18 amino acids. With 7 bases clipped from V and 5 bases from J, the junction kept 15 bases outside the gene matches. This CDR3 reads CASNPRGQGAEGDNEQFF. The CDR3 region has the DNA TGTGCCAGCAACCCGAGGGGACAGGGGGCGGAGGGGGACAATGAGCAGTTCTTC.

This clonotype was recorded a few times. The rearrangement links TRBV15 to TRBJ2-1; 7 positions match TRBD1. With V trimmed by 5 bases and J by 4 bases, 8 bases remained unmatched. The germline V gene encodes CDR1 LNHNV and CDR2 YYDKDF (reference sequence). This CDR3 spans 15 amino acids. CDR3 DNA sequence: TGTGCCACCAGCGAACGACAGGGAAATTACAATGAGCAGTTCTTC. This sequence encodes CATSERQGNYNEQFF. Full variable domain (rest looked up from reference TRBV15 and TRBJ2-1): DAMVIQNPRYQVTQFGKPVTLSCSQTLNHNVMYWYQQKSSQAPKLLFHYYDKDFNNEADTPDNFQSRRPNTSFCFLDIRSPGLGDTAMYLCATSERQGNYNEQFFGPGTRLTVL.

This clonotype was found once. A much larger clone differs from this one at a single base, so this may be a read error. Given the absence of the conserved phenylalanine or tryptophan at the CDR3 end, a read error is likely. The rearrangement joins TRBV25-1 to TRBJ2-3, with D tentatively TRBD2 (5 bases). The CDR3 contains 15 residues. V was cut by 2 bases and J by 2 bases, with 11 bases left in between. The V gene's germline CDR1 is MGHDK and CDR2 SYGVNS. The CDR3 DNA reads TGTGCCAGCAGTGAAGTGGACTCAGCCACAGATACGCAGTATCTT. Translating it yields CASSEVDSATDTQYL.

There are a few counts of this clonotype. The chain links TRBV15 to TRBJ1-1; D ambiguous. The CDR3 sequence is 14 residues long. Germline V lookup: CDR1 LNHNV, CDR2 YYDKDF (reference sequence). Trimming took 0 bases from V and 3 from J, leaving 8 bases between them. The DNA for the CDR3 is TGTGCCACCAGCAGAGACGGCTGGGACACTGAAGCTTTCTTT. As protein: CATSRDGWDTEAFF.

This chain connects TRBV6-5 to TRBJ2-1; D not certain. Germline V gene data show CDR1 as MNHEY and CDR2 as SVGAGI. The V gene lost 4 bases and the J gene lost 8 bases, with 12 bases spanning the gap. The CDR3 totals 13 residues. In nucleotides, the CDR3 is TGTGCCAGCAGTTTTTCGAAAGGCGATGAGCAGTTCTTC. It is translated as CASSFSKGDEQFF.

The rearrangement links TRBV7-9 to TRBJ2-7, with D unclear. Germline V gene sequence: CDR1 SEHNR, CDR2 FQNEAQ (reference sequence). Trimming removed 4 bases at V and 1 base at J, with 11 bases between. The CDR3 runs to 14 residues. The CDR3 region has the DNA TGTGCCAGCAGCTCCTCGGACGGGTCCTACGAGCAGTACGTC. Encoded protein: CASSSSDGSYEQYV.

The chain carries TRBV7-8 and TRBJ1-1; possible D gene TRBD1, 5 bases. The germline CDR1 and CDR2 sequences are SGHVS and FQNEAQ. Between the trimmed V and J ends, which lost 4 bases and 1 base, there was a span of 10 bases. This CDR3 is built from 14 residues. CDR3 amino acids: CASSSRARNTEAFF. CDR3 DNA sequence: TGTGCCAGCAGCTCCAGGGCGAGGAACACTGAAGCTTTCTTT.

CDR3 residues: CASSQTSGYSYNEQFF. CDR3 nucleotide sequence: TGTGCCAGCAGCCAGACTAGCGGATACTCCTACAATGAGCAGTTCTTC. This chain uses TRBV13 with TRBJ2-1, with 9 bases aligning to TRBD2. The CDR3 consists of 16 residues. Germline CDR1 is PRHDT and CDR2 is FYEKMQ (reference sequence). V dropped 5 bases and J dropped 0; count of bases not matched to a gene: 5.

The chain links TRBV7-8 to TRBJ2-1, with TRBD2 matching over 10 bases. This CDR3 spans 15 amino acids. Germline loops: CDR1 SGHVS, CDR2 FQNEAQ. V lost 9 bases to trimming and J lost 1 base; unmatched junction nucleotides: 6. The CDR3: CASSGLAYSYNEQFF. The CDR3 bases are TGTGCCAGTTCGGGACTAGCGTATTCCTACAATGAGCAGTTCTTC. Full variable domain (remainder filled in from reference TRBV7-8 and TRBJ2-1): GAGVSQSPRYKVAKRGQDVALRCDPISGHVSLFWYQQALGQGPEFLTYFQNEAQLDKSGLPSDRFFAERPEGSVSTLKIQRTQQEDSAVYLCASSGLAYSYNEQFFGPGTRLTVL.

This clonotype was detected many times. The V and J genes are TRBV20-1 and TRBJ2-5, with unresolved D. V was cut by 0 bases and J by 2 bases, with 10 bases left in between. Germline CDR1 reads DFQATT; CDR2 reads SNEGSKA (reference sequence). This CDR3 region has 14 residues. The CDR3 sequence is CSARDLKEQETQYF. DNA of the CDR3: TGCAGTGCTAGAGATCTTAAAGAGCAAGAGACCCAGTACTTC.

The rearrangement uses TRBV20-1 and TRBJ2-1; possible D gene TRBD1, 5 bases. Germline assignment: CDR1 DFQATT and CDR2 SNEGSKA (reference sequence). This CDR3 is built from 16 residues. V lost 6 bases and J lost 2, with 20 bases in between. The CDR3 nucleotides are TGCAGTGCCCTTCGAGACCATGACAGAACCTACAATGAGCAGTTCTTC. Amino acid sequence: CSALRDHDRTYNEQFF.

Only a few counts were recorded for this clonotype. The genes are TRBV13 and TRBJ2-1; 9 nucleotides line up with TRBD2. This CDR3 has 16 amino acids. CDR1 is PRHDT, CDR2 FYEKMQ, per germline (reference sequence). V lost 4 bases and J lost 8; bases outside the gene matches: 12. CDR3 sequence: CASSWPSGGRAHEQFF. The CDR3 DNA sequence: TGTGCCAGCAGCTGGCCCTCTGGCGGGAGGGCCCATGAGCAGTTCTTC.

The chain combines TRBV9 with TRBJ2-7; the match to TRBD2 covers 9 bases. This CDR3 spans 14 amino acids. Trimming removed 0 bases from V and 6 bases from J; junction bases left unmatched: 4. Germline CDR1 is SGDLS and CDR2 is YYNGEE. Written as DNA, the CDR3 is TGTGCCAGCAGCGTAGACCTAGCGGGGAGCGAGCAGTACTTC. Amino acids: CASSVDLAGSEQYF.

This clonotype came up many times. This CDR3 is CASSQVGVGQETQYF. The CDR3 DNA follows: TGCGCCAGCAGCCAAGTAGGGGTTGGGCAAGAGACCCAGTACTTC. The rearrangement uses TRBV4-1 and TRBJ2-5; D is possibly TRBD1 (5 bases). Trimming removed 1 base at V and 2 bases at J, with 11 bases between. The CDR3 is 15 residues long. Germline loops: CDR1 MGHRA, CDR2 YSYEKL.